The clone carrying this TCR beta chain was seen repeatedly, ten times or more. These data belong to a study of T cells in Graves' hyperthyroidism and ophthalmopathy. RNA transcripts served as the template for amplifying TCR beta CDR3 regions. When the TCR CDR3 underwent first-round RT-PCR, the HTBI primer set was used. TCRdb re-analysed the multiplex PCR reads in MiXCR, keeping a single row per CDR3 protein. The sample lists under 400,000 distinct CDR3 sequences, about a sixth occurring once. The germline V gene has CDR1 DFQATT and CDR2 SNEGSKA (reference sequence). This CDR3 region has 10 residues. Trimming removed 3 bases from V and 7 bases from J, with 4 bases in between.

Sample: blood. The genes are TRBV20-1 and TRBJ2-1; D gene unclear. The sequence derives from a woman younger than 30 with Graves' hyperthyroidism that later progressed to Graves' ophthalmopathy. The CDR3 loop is CSASPNEQFF. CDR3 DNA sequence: TGCAGTGCTAGCCCGAATGAGCAGTTCTTC.